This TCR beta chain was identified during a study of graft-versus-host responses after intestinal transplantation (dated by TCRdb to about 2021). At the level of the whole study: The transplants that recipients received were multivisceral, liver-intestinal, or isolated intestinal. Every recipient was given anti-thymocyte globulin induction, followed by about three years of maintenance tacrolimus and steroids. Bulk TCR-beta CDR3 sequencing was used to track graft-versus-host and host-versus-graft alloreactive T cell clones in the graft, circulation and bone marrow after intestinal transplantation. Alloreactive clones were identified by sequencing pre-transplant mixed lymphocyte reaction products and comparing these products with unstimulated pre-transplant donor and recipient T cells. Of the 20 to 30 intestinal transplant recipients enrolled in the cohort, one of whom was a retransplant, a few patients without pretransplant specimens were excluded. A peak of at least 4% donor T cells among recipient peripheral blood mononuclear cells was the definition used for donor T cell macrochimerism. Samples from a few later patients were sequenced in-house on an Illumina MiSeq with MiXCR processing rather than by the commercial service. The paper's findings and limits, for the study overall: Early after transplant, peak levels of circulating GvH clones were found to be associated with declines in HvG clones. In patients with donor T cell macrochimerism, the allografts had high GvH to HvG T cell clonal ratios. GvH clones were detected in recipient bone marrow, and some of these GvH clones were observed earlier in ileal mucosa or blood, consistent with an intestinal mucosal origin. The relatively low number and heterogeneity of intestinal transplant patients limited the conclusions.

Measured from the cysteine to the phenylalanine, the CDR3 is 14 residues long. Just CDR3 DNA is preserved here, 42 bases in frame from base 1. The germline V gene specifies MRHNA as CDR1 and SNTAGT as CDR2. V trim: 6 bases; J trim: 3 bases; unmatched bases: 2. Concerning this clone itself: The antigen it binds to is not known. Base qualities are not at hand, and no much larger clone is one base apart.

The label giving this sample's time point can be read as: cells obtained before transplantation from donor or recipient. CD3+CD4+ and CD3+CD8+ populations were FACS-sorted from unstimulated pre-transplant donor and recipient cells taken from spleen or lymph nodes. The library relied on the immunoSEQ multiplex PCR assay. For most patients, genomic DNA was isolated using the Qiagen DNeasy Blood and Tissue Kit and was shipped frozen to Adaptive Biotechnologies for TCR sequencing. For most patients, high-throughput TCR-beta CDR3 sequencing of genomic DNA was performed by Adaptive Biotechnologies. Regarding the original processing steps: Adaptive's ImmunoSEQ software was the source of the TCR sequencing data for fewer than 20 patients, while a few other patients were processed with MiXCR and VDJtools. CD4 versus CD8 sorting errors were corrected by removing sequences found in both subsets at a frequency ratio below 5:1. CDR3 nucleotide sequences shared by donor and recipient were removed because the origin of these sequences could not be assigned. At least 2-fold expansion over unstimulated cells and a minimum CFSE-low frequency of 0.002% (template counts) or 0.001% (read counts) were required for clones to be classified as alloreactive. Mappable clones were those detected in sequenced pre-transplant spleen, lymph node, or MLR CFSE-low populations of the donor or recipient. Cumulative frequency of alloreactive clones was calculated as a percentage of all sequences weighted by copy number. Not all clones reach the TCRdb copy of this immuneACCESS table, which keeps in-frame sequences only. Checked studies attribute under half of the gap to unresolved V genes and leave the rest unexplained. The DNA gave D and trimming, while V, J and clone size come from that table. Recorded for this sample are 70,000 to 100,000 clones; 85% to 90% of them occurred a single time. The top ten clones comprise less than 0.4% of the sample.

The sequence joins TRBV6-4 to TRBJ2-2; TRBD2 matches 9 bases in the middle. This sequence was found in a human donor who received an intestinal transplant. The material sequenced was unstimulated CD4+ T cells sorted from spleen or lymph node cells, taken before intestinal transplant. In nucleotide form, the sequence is TGTGCCAGCAGGCGGGAGGGCCACACCGGGGAGCTGTTTTTT. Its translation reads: CASRREGHTGELFF.